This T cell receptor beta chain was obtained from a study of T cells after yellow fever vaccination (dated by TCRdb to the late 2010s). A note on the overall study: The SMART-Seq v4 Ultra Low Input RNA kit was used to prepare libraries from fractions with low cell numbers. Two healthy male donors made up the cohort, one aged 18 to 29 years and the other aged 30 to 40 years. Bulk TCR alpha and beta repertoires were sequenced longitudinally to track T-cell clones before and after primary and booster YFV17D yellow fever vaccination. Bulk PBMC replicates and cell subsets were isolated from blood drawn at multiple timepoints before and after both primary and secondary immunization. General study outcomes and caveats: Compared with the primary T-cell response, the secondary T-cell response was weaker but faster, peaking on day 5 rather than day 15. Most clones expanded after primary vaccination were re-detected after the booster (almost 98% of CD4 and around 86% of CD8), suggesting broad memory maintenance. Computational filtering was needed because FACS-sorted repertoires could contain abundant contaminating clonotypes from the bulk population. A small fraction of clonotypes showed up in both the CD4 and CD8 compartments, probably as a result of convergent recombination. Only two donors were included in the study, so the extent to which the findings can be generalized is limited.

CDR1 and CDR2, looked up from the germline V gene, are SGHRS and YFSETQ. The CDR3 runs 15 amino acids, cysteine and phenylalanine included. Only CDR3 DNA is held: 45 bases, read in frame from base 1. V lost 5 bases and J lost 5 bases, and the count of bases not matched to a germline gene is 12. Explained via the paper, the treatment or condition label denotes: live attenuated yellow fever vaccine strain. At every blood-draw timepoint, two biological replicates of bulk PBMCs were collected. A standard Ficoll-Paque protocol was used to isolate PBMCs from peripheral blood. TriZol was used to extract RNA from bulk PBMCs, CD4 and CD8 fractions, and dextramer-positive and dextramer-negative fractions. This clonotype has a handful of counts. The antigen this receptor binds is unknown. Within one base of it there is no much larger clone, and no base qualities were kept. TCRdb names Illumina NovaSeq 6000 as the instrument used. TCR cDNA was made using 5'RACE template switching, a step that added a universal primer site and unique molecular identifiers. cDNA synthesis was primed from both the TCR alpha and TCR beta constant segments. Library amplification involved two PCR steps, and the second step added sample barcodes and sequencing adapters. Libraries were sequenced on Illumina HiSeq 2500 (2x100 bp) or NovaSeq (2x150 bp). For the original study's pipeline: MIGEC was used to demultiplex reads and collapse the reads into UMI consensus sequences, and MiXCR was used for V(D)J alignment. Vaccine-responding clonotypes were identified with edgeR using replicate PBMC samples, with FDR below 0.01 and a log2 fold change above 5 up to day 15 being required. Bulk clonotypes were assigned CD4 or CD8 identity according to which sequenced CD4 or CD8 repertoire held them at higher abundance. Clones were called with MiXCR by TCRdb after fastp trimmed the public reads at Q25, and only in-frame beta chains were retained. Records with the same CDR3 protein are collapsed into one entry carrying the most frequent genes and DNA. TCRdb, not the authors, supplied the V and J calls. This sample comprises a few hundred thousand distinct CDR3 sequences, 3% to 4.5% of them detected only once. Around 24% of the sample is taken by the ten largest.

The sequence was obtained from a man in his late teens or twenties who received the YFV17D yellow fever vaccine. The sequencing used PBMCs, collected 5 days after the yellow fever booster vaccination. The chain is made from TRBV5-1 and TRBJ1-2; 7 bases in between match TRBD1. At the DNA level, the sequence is TGCGCCAGCAGTTCGCAGGGGGATGAGTTATATGGCTACACCTTC. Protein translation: CASSSQGDELYGYTF.